A selection of T cell receptor beta chains follows, all from one sample in a study of T cell responses to AZD1222 COVID-19 vaccine. Using immunoSEQ multiplex PCR, the repertoire was profiled, and TCRdb retains in-frame clones only, with some absent. The repertoire holds about 120,000 clones, with about 90% as singletons. The sample consisted of peripheral blood, taken on day 0 of AZD1222 vaccination. The receptors come from an adult in good health. Both conserved end residues are part of each CDR3. Each record gives: V gene, clone size, J gene, D gene, CDR3 DNA, CDR3 protein. A D gene is named only where the DNA matches it firmly. Not all rows give a size; the values are once, few, many and, for expanded clones, a class.

V gene: TRBV19; clone size: -; J gene: TRBJ1-2; D gene: -; CDR3 DNA: TGTGCCAGTAGTATAGCCACGGGGCGACAGATCCATACCTATGGCTACACCTTC; CDR3 protein: CASSIATGRQIHTYGYTF
V gene: TRBV5-8; clone size: -; J gene: TRBJ1-5; D gene: -; CDR3 DNA: TGTGCCAGCAGCTTGCCGGGTCATCAGCCCCAGCATTTT; CDR3 protein: CASSLPGHQPQHF
V gene: TRBV7-8; clone size: -; J gene: TRBJ1-5; D gene: -; CDR3 DNA: TGTGCCAGCAGCTCCTCAGGAGGGACCCTCGATCAGCCCCAGCATTTT; CDR3 protein: CASSSSGGTLDQPQHF
V gene: TRBV10-1; clone size: -; J gene: TRBJ2-1; D gene: TRBD1; CDR3 DNA: TGCGCCAGCAGTGGTGGACAGGGGGTGTTCAATGAGCAGTTCTTC; CDR3 protein: CASSGGQGVFNEQFF
V gene: TRBV5-4; clone size: -; J gene: TRBJ1-2; D gene: -; CDR3 DNA: TGTGCCAGCAGCCTCGGCGGAAGTGGCTACACCTTC; CDR3 protein: CASSLGGSGYTF
V gene: TRBV6-5; clone size: -; J gene: TRBJ2-2; D gene: -; CDR3 DNA: TGTGCCAGCAGTTACGGCGTAACCGGGGAGCTGTTTTTT; CDR3 protein: CASSYGVTGELFF
V gene: TRBV2; clone size: once; J gene: TRBJ1-6; D gene: -; CDR3 DNA: TGTGCCAGCAGTGAAGCGCTAAGGGGCTCCTCACCCCTCCACTTT; CDR3 protein: CASSEALRGSSPLHF
V gene: TRBV6-5; clone size: -; J gene: TRBJ2-5; D gene: -; CDR3 DNA: TGTGCCAGCAGCCCCGGGACATTCCAAGAGACCCAGTACTTC; CDR3 protein: CASSPGTFQETQYF
V gene: TRBV29-1; clone size: -; J gene: TRBJ2-2; D gene: TRBD1; CDR3 DNA: TGCAGCGGGCGGACAGGGAAGCCCGGGGAGCTGTTTTTT; CDR3 protein: CSGRTGKPGELFF
V gene: TRBV27; clone size: -; J gene: TRBJ1-5; D gene: TRBD1; CDR3 DNA: TGTGCCAGCAGTTCTCAGGGGGGTCAGCCCCAGCATTTT; CDR3 protein: CASSSQGGQPQHF
V gene: TRBV10-2; clone size: -; J gene: TRBJ2-7; D gene: TRBD1; CDR3 DNA: TGCGCCAGCTCGGGACAGGGGAAAGGGGAGCAGTACTTC; CDR3 protein: CASSGQGKGEQYF
V gene: TRBV14; clone size: -; J gene: TRBJ1-6; D gene: TRBD1; CDR3 DNA: TGTGCCAGCAGCCTTGGAGGGACAGTCGTTTCACCCCTCCACTTT; CDR3 protein: CASSLGGTVVSPLHF
V gene: TRBV5-1; clone size: once; J gene: TRBJ2-7; D gene: TRBD1; CDR3 DNA: TGCGCCAGCAGCTTGTCCCGGGACAGCACCTACGAGCAGTACTTC; CDR3 protein: CASSLSRDSTYEQYF
V gene: TRBV19; clone size: -; J gene: TRBJ2-5; D gene: -; CDR3 DNA: TGTGCCCCGAGGGGGTACCAAGAGACCCAGTACTTC; CDR3 protein: CAPRGYQETQYF
V gene: TRBV28; clone size: -; J gene: TRBJ1-5; D gene: -; CDR3 DNA: TGTGCCAGCAGCCACGTAGGGGGGCAGCTGGGGCATCAGCCCCAGCATTTT; CDR3 protein: CASSHVGGQLGHQPQHF
V gene: TRBV28; clone size: -; J gene: TRBJ1-2; D gene: -; CDR3 DNA: TGTGCCAGCAGTTCCCCAAAAAGGGACAACTATGGCTACACCTTC; CDR3 protein: CASSSPKRDNYGYTF
V gene: TRBV19; clone size: -; J gene: TRBJ1-5; D gene: -; CDR3 DNA: TGTGCCAGTAGTACCCAGGCCCATCAGCCCCAGCATTTT; CDR3 protein: CASSTQAHQPQHF
V gene: TRBV28; clone size: -; J gene: TRBJ1-1; D gene: -; CDR3 DNA: TGTGCCAGCAGTTCCGGGGGTGGCCCAGCCGAAGCTTTCTTT; CDR3 protein: CASSSGGGPAEAFF
V gene: TRBV6-6; clone size: -; J gene: TRBJ2-1; D gene: -; CDR3 DNA: TGTGCCAGCAGTTACTCGAGGTACAATGAGCAGTTCTTC; CDR3 protein: CASSYSRYNEQFF
V gene: TRBV9; clone size: -; J gene: TRBJ2-5; D gene: TRBD2; CDR3 DNA: TGTGCCAGCAGCGTCACCTTAGCGGGAGGGGAGACCCAGTACTTC; CDR3 protein: CASSVTLAGGETQYF
V gene: TRBV19; clone size: -; J gene: TRBJ1-4; D gene: -; CDR3 DNA: TGTGCCAGTAGTATAGTTACTAATGAAAAACTGTTTTTT; CDR3 protein: CASSIVTNEKLFF
V gene: TRBV2; clone size: -; J gene: TRBJ2-3; D gene: -; CDR3 DNA: TGTGCCAGCAGTGATAATTTGGCAGATACGCAGTATTTT; CDR3 protein: CASSDNLADTQYF
V gene: TRBV7-2; clone size: -; J gene: TRBJ2-7; D gene: -; CDR3 DNA: TGTGCCAGCAGCTCCCAATTCTACGAGCAGTACTTC; CDR3 protein: CASSSQFYEQYF
V gene: TRBV7-9; clone size: -; J gene: TRBJ1-4; D gene: TRBD1; CDR3 DNA: TGTGCCAGCAGCGTCAGGGGGTTTCTCAATGAAAAACTGTTTTTT; CDR3 protein: CASSVRGFLNEKLFF
V gene: TRBV6-5; clone size: -; J gene: TRBJ2-3; D gene: TRBD2; CDR3 DNA: TGTGCCAGCAGTCCGGGACTAGCGATAGATACGCAGTATTTT; CDR3 protein: CASSPGLAIDTQYF
V gene: TRBV29-1; clone size: -; J gene: TRBJ1-5; D gene: TRBD1; CDR3 DNA: TGCAGCGGGTGGGGACAGGGGGGTTTTGTTAGCAATCAGCCCCAGCATTTT; CDR3 protein: CSGWGQGGFVSNQPQHF
V gene: TRBV12-3/TRBV12-4; clone size: -; J gene: TRBJ1-2; D gene: -; CDR3 DNA: TGTGCCAGCACCGTCGGAGGTCCACGAGGCTACACCTTC; CDR3 protein: CASTVGGPRGYTF
V gene: TRBV5-6; clone size: -; J gene: TRBJ1-4; D gene: -; CDR3 DNA: TGTGCCAGCAATTTGGGGGGCCTAAGTGAAAAACTGTTTTTT; CDR3 protein: CASNLGGLSEKLFF
V gene: TRBV7-9; clone size: -; J gene: TRBJ2-7; D gene: TRBD1; CDR3 DNA: TGTGCCAGTGGGATCAACAGGGGCCGTCACGAGCAGTACTTC; CDR3 protein: CASGINRGRHEQYF
V gene: TRBV6-5; clone size: -; J gene: TRBJ1-4; D gene: -; CDR3 DNA: TGTGCCAGCAGGCAGGGGCTAAATGAAAAACTGTTTTTT; CDR3 protein: CASRQGLNEKLFF
V gene: TRBV27; clone size: -; J gene: TRBJ1-2; D gene: TRBD1; CDR3 DNA: TGTGCCAGCAGCCGGAACGTCGGACAGGCCCGAAGGGGCTACACCTTC; CDR3 protein: CASSRNVGQARRGYTF
V gene: TRBV18; clone size: -; J gene: TRBJ2-2; D gene: -; CDR3 DNA: TGTGCCAGCTCACCGGAGATAAGGACAGCGAACACCGGGGAGCTGTTTTTT; CDR3 protein: CASSPEIRTANTGELFF
V gene: TRBV12-3/TRBV12-4; clone size: -; J gene: TRBJ1-1; D gene: -; CDR3 DNA: TGTGCCAGCAGTTTAGGTAACACTGAAGCTTTCTTT; CDR3 protein: CASSLGNTEAFF
V gene: TRBV19; clone size: -; J gene: TRBJ1-2; D gene: TRBD1; CDR3 DNA: TGTGCCAGTTCCGACAGGGGTAGTGGCGGCTACACCTTC; CDR3 protein: CASSDRGSGGYTF
V gene: TRBV3-1/TRBV3-2; clone size: once; J gene: TRBJ1-1; D gene: -; CDR3 DNA: TGTGCCAGCAGCGCTACAGGGCGGCTGAACACTGAAGCTTTCTTT; CDR3 protein: CASSATGRLNTEAFF
V gene: TRBV3-1/TRBV3-2; clone size: -; J gene: TRBJ1-2; D gene: TRBD1; CDR3 DNA: TGTGCCAGCAGCCAACGGGGGGACAGGACTAACTATGGCTACACCTTC; CDR3 protein: CASSQRGDRTNYGYTF
V gene: TRBV27; clone size: -; J gene: TRBJ2-3; D gene: -; CDR3 DNA: TGTGCCAGCACCCGGGGAACTAGCACAGATACGCAGTATTTT; CDR3 protein: CASTRGTSTDTQYF
V gene: TRBV7-9; clone size: -; J gene: TRBJ1-1; D gene: -; CDR3 DNA: TGTGCCAGCAGCTTACAGGCCGACACTGAAGCTTTCTTT; CDR3 protein: CASSLQADTEAFF
V gene: TRBV19; clone size: -; J gene: TRBJ2-3; D gene: -; CDR3 DNA: TGTGCCAGTACGCCCAGCAGGAACACAGATACGCAGTATTTT; CDR3 protein: CASTPSRNTDTQYF
V gene: TRBV30; clone size: -; J gene: TRBJ1-5; D gene: -; CDR3 DNA: TGTGCCTGGAGTGCGGGCCAGACCCGCCAGCCCCAGCATTTT; CDR3 protein: CAWSAGQTRQPQHF
V gene: TRBV7-9; clone size: -; J gene: TRBJ2-1; D gene: -; CDR3 DNA: TGTGCCAGCAGCTTGGGACTGGGGGAAAATGAGCAGTTCTTC; CDR3 protein: CASSLGLGENEQFF
V gene: TRBV9; clone size: once; J gene: TRBJ2-5; D gene: -; CDR3 DNA: TGTGCCAGCAGCGTAGGAAAGGGGAGGGAGACCCAGTACTTC; CDR3 protein: CASSVGKGRETQYF
V gene: TRBV28; clone size: -; J gene: TRBJ1-4; D gene: TRBD1; CDR3 DNA: TGTGCCAGCAGTTCACCGGGACCCCAGGGGGAACTGTTTTTT; CDR3 protein: CASSSPGPQGELFF
V gene: TRBV21-1; clone size: -; J gene: TRBJ1-2; D gene: -; CDR3 DNA: TGTGCCAGCAGCAAAGGCGAGCGGCAGAACTATGGCTACACCTTC; CDR3 protein: CASSKGERQNYGYTF
V gene: TRBV5-6; clone size: -; J gene: TRBJ2-2; D gene: -; CDR3 DNA: TGTGCCAGCAGCTTTCAGCCCCCCGGGGAGCTGTTTTTT; CDR3 protein: CASSFQPPGELFF
V gene: TRBV15; clone size: -; J gene: TRBJ1-2; D gene: -; CDR3 DNA: TGTGCCACCAGCAGAGATTACGGGGCGGATGGCTACACCTTC; CDR3 protein: CATSRDYGADGYTF
V gene: TRBV27; clone size: once; J gene: TRBJ2-1; D gene: TRBD2; CDR3 DNA: TGTGCCAGCAGTCTTACTAGCGGAATCTACAATGAGCAGTTCTTC; CDR3 protein: CASSLTSGIYNEQFF
V gene: TRBV19; clone size: -; J gene: TRBJ2-3; D gene: -; CDR3 DNA: TGTGCCAGTAGTATAGTGAACCTTTCTCCTTGGCCCACAGATACGCAGTATTTT; CDR3 protein: CASSIVNLSPWPTDTQYF
V gene: TRBV19; clone size: -; J gene: TRBJ2-7; D gene: -; CDR3 DNA: TGTGCCAGTAGTAATCAGGGTTACGAGCAGTACTTC; CDR3 protein: CASSNQGYEQYF
V gene: TRBV30; clone size: -; J gene: TRBJ2-5; D gene: TRBD1; CDR3 DNA: TGTGCCTGGAGTAACCAACCTAGGGGGCTGGCCGAGACCCAGTACTTC; CDR3 protein: CAWSNQPRGLAETQYF
V gene: TRBV5-1; clone size: -; J gene: TRBJ2-1; D gene: -; CDR3 DNA: TGCGCCAGCAGCTCCTGGTCCGCGGGCTCCTACAATGAGCAGTTCTTC; CDR3 protein: CASSSWSAGSYNEQFF
V gene: TRBV6-5; clone size: -; J gene: TRBJ1-1; D gene: -; CDR3 DNA: TGTGCCAGCAGTAAACAGGAAACTGAAGCTTTCTTT; CDR3 protein: CASSKQETEAFF
V gene: TRBV15; clone size: once; J gene: TRBJ1-2; D gene: -; CDR3 DNA: TGTGCCACCAGCAGAGTGAGGAACAGGGCCCTCTATGGCTACACCTTC; CDR3 protein: CATSRVRNRALYGYTF
V gene: TRBV5-1; clone size: -; J gene: TRBJ1-1; D gene: -; CDR3 DNA: TGCGCCAGCAGCTTGGGGGCGAACACTGAAGCTTTCTTT; CDR3 protein: CASSLGANTEAFF
V gene: TRBV19; clone size: -; J gene: TRBJ1-2; D gene: TRBD1; CDR3 DNA: TGTGCCAGTAGTACCCCCGGGACAGGGGGCGGGGATGGCTACACCTTC; CDR3 protein: CASSTPGTGGGDGYTF